The 5 T cell receptor beta chains below come from one sample, sequenced in a study of T cell responses to AZD1222 COVID-19 vaccine. The protocol was immunoSEQ multiplex PCR, while the TCRdb copy is restricted to in-frame clones and leaves out a portion. The sample has 100,000 to 130,000 clones, around 90% seen once. Specimen: peripheral blood, collected on day 0 of MenACWY control vaccination. The source is an adult in good health.

The chain has TRBV29-1 and TRBJ1-1; D not resolved. Trimming left V 6 bases short and J 6 bases short, with 20 bases between. CDR3 size: 14 residues. The germline gives CDR1 SQVTM, CDR2 ANQGSEA. In DNA form, the CDR3 reads TGCAGCGTCACCCCGCCGGCCAGAAATTCTGAAGCTTTCTTT. As protein: CSVTPPARNSEAFF.

The rearrangement links TRBV5-3 to TRBJ2-6; tentatively, D is TRBD2 (5 bases). TRBV5-3 belongs to the ORF category, with a function that is uncertain. The CDR3 has 19 amino acids. Trimming pared 1 base from V and 0 bases from J, leaving 17 bases between. The CDR3: CARSLIDRQDSSGANVLTF. For the CDR3, the DNA is TGTGCCAGAAGCTTGATTGATCGGCAGGACTCCTCTGGGGCCAACGTCCTGACTTTC.

The V gene is TRBV7-9, the J gene TRBJ1-1; 7 bases align to TRBD1. Trimming at V came to 5 bases and at J to 7 bases, leaving 10 bases not matched to a gene. The CDR3 totals 14 residues. CDR1 and CDR2 (germline): SEHNR, FQNEAQ (reference sequence). The CDR3 protein is CASSGVDREDEAFF. The CDR3 DNA follows: TGTGCCAGCAGCGGGGTCGACAGGGAGGATGAAGCTTTCTTT.

The chain links TRBV2 to TRBJ2-2, with D maybe TRBD2 (6 bases). The CDR3 consists of 16 residues. From germline, CDR1 is SNHLY and CDR2 FYNNEI. V shed 2 bases and J shed 7 bases, with 17 bases lying between them. For the CDR3, the DNA is TGTGCCAGCAGTGAATCGGCTAGCGCCCTTTTCGGGGAGCTGTTTTTT. It yields the protein CASSESASALFGELFF.

The gene calls are TRBV5-1 and TRBJ1-5; D gene unclear. V lost 4 bases and J 9 bases, leaving 17 bases between the germline ends. Germline loops: CDR1 SGHRS, CDR2 YFSETQ. CDR3 length: 14 residues. Here the CDR3 DNA reads TGCGCCAGCAGCCCAGACGGGGATCCGTCGCCCCAGCATTTT. Its protein is CASSPDGDPSPQHF.